This T cell receptor (beta chain) derives from a study of cytomegalovirus exposure and HLA in healthy donors. Study conclusions and caveats: Altogether, 160 or so TCR beta chains were recorded as cytomegalovirus-associated. In vitro checks showed that three CMV-associated chains really do target CMV antigens.

In germline, CDR1 is MDHEN, CDR2 SYDVKM. V was pared by 1 base and J by 4 bases, with 11 bases between. CDR3 size: 14 residues. From the approximately 120-subject validation cohort, which was separate from the roughly 620-subject first cohort, the donors were drawn. This clone was counted a single time. Its antigen is unidentified. Assay: immunoSEQ multiplex PCR; the TCRdb copy retains only in-frame clones and omits some. The sample has some 330,000 clones; 86% are singletons. The material sequenced was PBMCs. V usage is TRBV28 and J usage is TRBJ2-7; no definite D call. The source of this sequence is a woman under 30 in good health and CMV-seronegative. CDR3 residues: CASSLYGDFYEQYF. The CDR3 nucleotides are TGTGCCAGCAGTTTATACGGAGATTTTTACGAGCAGTACTTC.